This TCR beta chain was documented in a study of PD-1 blockade in classical Hodgkin lymphoma. Study-level results: CD4+ TCR diversity climbed significantly by C4D1, unlike CD8+ TCR diversity. The baseline diversity of complete responders showed similarity to that of newly diagnosed patients.

Repertoires were generated with immunoSEQ multiplex PCR, while TCRdb's copy carries only in-frame clones and drops some. The sample records roughly 100,000 clones, about nine tenths being singletons. This sample's time point: cycle 4 day 1 (C4D1), after 5 to 7 weeks of nivolumab. Exposure to brentuximab vedotin varied, and each patient had relapsed following autologous stem cell transplantation. A single count supports this clone. Its specificity is unknown. The sequence was collected from a human donor with classical Hodgkin lymphoma. The sequencing here drew on peripheral blood mononuclear cells (PBMCs), taken before the fourth cycle of nivolumab.

CDR3: CASSLEASALSYEQYF. The CDR3 nucleotides read TGCGCCAGCAGCTTGGAAGCTAGCGCCCTCTCCTACGAGCAGTACTTC. The chain links TRBV5-1 to TRBJ2-7; maybe TRBD2 (6 bases). The V and J ends lost 0 bases and 0 bases respectively, with 13 bases between them. This CDR3 has 16 amino acids. CDR1 is SGHRS and CDR2 is YFSETQ in the germline V gene.